This T cell receptor beta chain was identified during a study of shared clonotypes between healthy human individuals. Background on the study: Donors consisted of a couple of women and three men between 18 and 49.

The CDR3 runs to 17 residues. The germline V gene has CDR1 MDHEN and CDR2 SYDVKM. Trimming removed 2 bases from V and 4 bases from J, with 19 bases in between. Deep was the level used in running the assay. Authors' analysis steps: With immunoSEQ giving junction-only sequences and no quality scores, filtering differed. Libraries were prepared by immunoSEQ multiplex PCR; TCRdb keeps only in-frame clonotypes and omits some of them. The V and J calls and clone size were taken over from that table, and D and trimming were inferred from the DNA. In the table there are roughly 1.4 million clones, approximately 98.5% of which are singletons. A split of CD4+ cells into CD45RA+ naive and CD45RA-negative memory subsets was performed.

The sequencing sample was made of naive CD4+ T cells sorted from blood. Stated subset: CD45RA+ positively selected. This clonotype was obtained from a man aged 30 to 45 in good health. The chain carries TRBV28 and TRBJ2-3; either TRBD1 or TRBD2 may fit D (5 bases each). CDR3 amino acids: CASSLTGHRLRADTQYF. The DNA of the CDR3 is TGTGCCAGCAGTTTAACGGGGCACCGCCTAAGGGCAGATACGCAGTATTTT. The variable domain in full, with the rest retrieved from reference TRBV28 and TRBJ2-3, is DVKVTQSSRYLVKRTGEKVFLECVQDMDHENMFWYRQDPGLGLRLIYFSYDVKMKEKGDIPEGYSVSREKKERFSLILESASTNQTSMYLCASSLTGHRLRADTQYFGPGTRLTVL.